This entry lists 20 T cell receptor beta chains sequenced from one sample in a study of T cell responses to AZD1222 COVID-19 vaccine. Sequenced by immunoSEQ multiplex PCR; TCRdb stores in-frame clones only, minus some. This sample yields some 150,000 clones, of which 75% to 95% are seen a single time; about 1.7% belongs to the top ten. Sample: peripheral blood, taken on day 0 of AZD1222 vaccination. The receptors here all came from an adult in good health.

Only one count was recorded for this clone. The chain employs TRBV5-1 and TRBJ1-2, with D uncertain. CDR3 length: 12 amino acids. V lost 0 bases to trimming and J lost 7 bases, with 7 bases between them. Germline CDR1 SGHRS, CDR2 YFSETQ. The CDR3 sequence: CASSLASGGYTF. The CDR3, as DNA: TGCGCCAGCAGCTTGGCGTCTGGTGGCTACACCTTC.

The chain links TRBV29-1 to TRBJ2-7, with D possibly TRBD2 on 5 matching bases. CDR1 is SQVTM and CDR2 is ANQGSEA in the germline V gene. V was shortened by 5 bases and J by 0 bases, with 14 bases between the two germline ends. The CDR3 totals 14 residues. This chain's CDR3 is CSVTSQRGSYEQYF. DNA for the CDR3: TGCAGCGTTACTAGTCAACGGGGCTCCTACGAGCAGTACTTC.

This clone came up a few times. The chain links TRBV11-2 to TRBJ1-2; D is undetermined. Germline CDR1 reads SGHAT; CDR2 reads FQNNGV. CDR3 length: 14 residues. V was trimmed by 0 bases and J by 3 bases, leaving 8 bases between them. The CDR3 is CASSLDLWDYGYTF. In DNA, the CDR3 is TGTGCCAGCAGCTTAGATCTTTGGGACTATGGCTACACCTTC.

The chain uses TRBV27 and TRBJ2-3; no reliable D call. V lost 2 bases and J lost 0, with 6 bases in between. This CDR3 has 14 amino acids. CDR1 is MNHEY and CDR2 is SMNVEV in the germline V gene (reference sequence). In DNA, the CDR3 is TGTGCCAGCAGTTTAATGGCTAGCACAGATACGCAGTATTTT. Protein product: CASSLMASTDTQYF.

The rearrangement joins TRBV29-1 to TRBJ1-2, with D unresolved. From germline, CDR1 is SQVTM and CDR2 ANQGSEA. Trimming took 4 bases from V and 8 from J, leaving 23 bases between them. This CDR3 is 15 amino acids long. This CDR3 is CSVADLGVGLEGYTF. DNA of the CDR3: TGCAGCGTTGCGGATCTCGGGGTAGGGTTGGAGGGCTACACCTTC.

The rearrangement joins TRBV28 to TRBJ1-2, with D uncertain. The germline V gene has CDR1 MDHEN and CDR2 SYDVKM. V lost 3 bases, J lost 4 bases, and 12 bases lay in between. The CDR3 runs 14 residues. CDR3 sequence reads: CASSFGSPFYGYTF. The CDR3 DNA reads as TGTGCCAGCAGTTTTGGTTCCCCCTTCTATGGCTACACCTTC.

This sequence joins TRBV19 and TRBJ2-3, with D perhaps TRBD2 (5 bases). CDR1 and CDR2 from the germline V gene are LNHDA and SQIVND (reference sequence). The CDR3 loop spans 14 amino acids. V was cut by 8 bases and J by 2 bases, with 14 bases left in between. This CDR3 reads CASREGRYTDTQYF. CDR3 in DNA: TGTGCCAGTCGGGAAGGACGGTACACAGATACGCAGTATTTT.

The genes are TRBV9 and TRBJ2-7, with D tentatively TRBD2 (6 bases). V lost 2 bases to trimming and J lost 0 bases, with 12 bases between them. CDR1 SGDLS and CDR2 YYNGEE come from the germline V gene. There are 15 residues in the CDR3. CDR3 in amino acids: CASSVGLARSYEQYF. The DNA for the CDR3 is TGTGCCAGCAGCGTCGGTCTAGCGCGCTCCTACGAGCAGTACTTC.

The chain combines TRBV10-3 with TRBJ2-7; 11 nucleotides line up with TRBD2. The CDR3 length is 15 residues. V lost 8 bases to trimming and J lost 3 bases; unmatched junction nucleotides: 9. Per germline, CDR1 ENHRY and CDR2 SYGVKD. The CDR3 DNA reads TGTGCCATCGCCGGGACTAGCGGTTCCTTCTACGAGCAGTACTTC. Amino acids: CAIAGTSGSFYEQYF.

CDR3 sequence reads: CASSRDRGQELFF. The CDR3, as DNA: TGTGCCAGCAGCCGGGACAGGGGGCAGGAACTGTTTTTT. This chain connects TRBV5-8 to TRBJ1-4; 12 bases map to TRBD1. The V segment lost 4 bases and the J segment 12 bases; nucleotides outside the gene matches: 4. From germline, CDR1 is SGHTS and CDR2 YDEGEE. The CDR3 sequence is 13 residues long.

This clone appeared a single time. The chain couples TRBV4-3 to TRBJ2-3; D call uncertain. V lost 0 bases and J lost 0, with 13 bases in between. CDR1 is LGHNA, CDR2 YSLEER, per germline. This CDR3 is 17 amino acids long. CDR3 region: CASSQEVFFASTDTQYF. The CDR3 DNA follows: TGCGCCAGCAGCCAAGAGGTGTTTTTCGCTAGCACAGATACGCAGTATTTT.

The chain couples TRBV5-1 to TRBJ1-1; D may be TRBD1 (5 bases). Germline V gives CDR1 SGHRS, CDR2 YFSETQ. V was trimmed by 4 bases and J by 3 bases, leaving 19 bases between them. The CDR3 has 16 amino acids. CDR3 in amino acids: CASSRGSRMGDTEAFF. The CDR3 coding sequence is TGCGCCAGCAGCCGGGGGTCCAGGATGGGGGACACTGAAGCTTTCTTT.

The chain uses TRBV28 and TRBJ1-2; 8 nucleotides align to TRBD1. CDR3 length: 14 amino acids. Germline CDR1 and CDR2: MDHEN and SYDVKM. After removal of 10 bases from V and 2 bases from J, the junction contained 9 bases not matched to a gene. The chain's CDR3 is CAIIGAGGNYGYTF. CDR3 nucleotide sequence: TGTGCCATCATAGGGGCAGGGGGCAACTATGGCTACACCTTC.

The chain employs TRBV6-5 and TRBJ2-7; 7 bases map to TRBD2. The CDR3 is made up of 16 amino acids. J lost 4 bases, V lost 1 base, and 10 bases had no gene match. Germline V CDR1 and CDR2: MNHEY, SVGAGI. Here the CDR3 reads CASSYLVASGNYEQYF. DNA for the CDR3: TGTGCCAGCAGTTACTTGGTGGCTAGCGGTAATTACGAGCAGTACTTC.

This rearrangement joins TRBV6-6 to TRBJ1-2; D possibly corresponds to TRBD1 (5 bases). There are 16 residues in the CDR3. CDR1 is MNHNY and CDR2 is SVGAGI in the germline V gene (reference sequence). V was cut by 2 bases and J by 2 bases, with 15 bases left in between. CDR3 loop: CASSYKQAAENYGYTF. As DNA, the CDR3 is TGTGCCAGCAGTTACAAACAGGCCGCGGAAAACTATGGCTACACCTTC.

This rearrangement joins TRBV5-1 to TRBJ1-1, with a weak D call TRBD1 (5 bases). V was shortened by 3 bases and J by 4 bases, with 16 bases between the two germline ends. This CDR3 comprises 15 residues. Per germline, CDR1 SGHRS and CDR2 YFSETQ. This chain's CDR3 is CASSYRPGPITEAFF. DNA for the CDR3: TGCGCCAGCAGCTACCGCCCGGGACCAATCACTGAAGCTTTCTTT. Together with reference TRBV5-1 and TRBJ1-1, the CDR3 gives the full variable domain: KAGVTQTPRYLIKTRGQQVTLSCSPISGHRSVSWYQQTPGQGLQFLFEYFSETQRNKGNFPGRFSGRQFSNSRSEMNVSTLELGDSALYLCASSYRPGPITEAFFGQGTRLTVV.

The chain combines TRBV24-1 with TRBJ1-5; D call uncertain. This CDR3 region has 12 residues. The germline V and J ends were trimmed by 5 bases and 12 bases, with 13 bases remaining between them. CDR1 is KGHDR, CDR2 SFDVKD, per germline. The CDR3 nucleotides read TGTGCCACCAGTGTTGGTTTCGGCGGCCAGCATTTT. Amino acids: CATSVGFGGQHF.

The gene calls are TRBV4-3 and TRBJ2-5; D gene uncertain. The V gene's germline CDR1 is LGHNA and CDR2 YSLEER. This CDR3 has 16 residues. The V end lost 0 bases, the J end lost 2 bases, and 13 bases lay between the germline ends. CDR3 coding DNA: TGCGCCAGCAGCCAAGAAGGCACTCGAGCACAAGAGACCCAGTACTTC. Protein product: CASSQEGTRAQETQYF.

The chain recombines TRBV6-4 with TRBJ2-3; D is possibly TRBD1 (5 bases). Deletions cut 4 bases from V and 0 bases from J, with 14 bases between. Germline V gives CDR1 MRHNA, CDR2 SNTAGT. The CDR3 loop spans 16 amino acids. In DNA form, the CDR3 reads TGTGCCAGCAGTGTTGAATTGACAGAAAGCACAGATACGCAGTATTTT. It yields the protein CASSVELTESTDTQYF.

The gene calls are TRBV28 and TRBJ1-1, with D tentatively TRBD1 (6 bases). Trimming shortened V by 5 bases and J by 11 bases, and 15 bases separated the two germline ends. The CDR3 spans 12 residues. CDR1 is MDHEN, CDR2 SYDVKM, per germline. This CDR3 reads CASSPRGSRAFF. The CDR3 DNA sequence: TGTGCCAGCAGTCCAAGGGGGAGCCGCGCTTTCTTT.